The clone carrying this T cell receptor (beta chain) was detected only once. V was clipped by 7 bases and J by 4 bases; unmatched bases: 6. The germline gives CDR1 LNHDA, CDR2 SQIVND (reference sequence). CDR3 length: 14 amino acids. The method was immunoSEQ multiplex PCR; TCRdb's version includes in-frame clones alone and lacks a portion of them. Here the sample spans about 50,000 clones, roughly 80% being singletons. The data originate from a study of PD-L1 blockade in urothelial cancer. Whole-study context: In the patient group, about 90% of the roughly 29 were males with bladder-origin urothelial cancer. Enrolled patients had been treated previously with 0 to 3 chemotherapy regimens. The authors examined blood 3 weeks (second dose) and 6 weeks after treatment start.

Time point in this sample: pretreatment peripheral blood. V and J are TRBV19 and TRBJ1-4; 7 bases are a match to TRBD1. The sequencing used PBMCs, collected around atezolizumab (anti-PD-L1) treatment. The receptor was derived from a man between 65 and 85 years old with urothelial cancer. The CDR3 DNA follows: TGTGCCAGTAAAGAGGGACAGTATAATGAAAAACTGTTTTTT. It translates to CASKEGQYNEKLFF.